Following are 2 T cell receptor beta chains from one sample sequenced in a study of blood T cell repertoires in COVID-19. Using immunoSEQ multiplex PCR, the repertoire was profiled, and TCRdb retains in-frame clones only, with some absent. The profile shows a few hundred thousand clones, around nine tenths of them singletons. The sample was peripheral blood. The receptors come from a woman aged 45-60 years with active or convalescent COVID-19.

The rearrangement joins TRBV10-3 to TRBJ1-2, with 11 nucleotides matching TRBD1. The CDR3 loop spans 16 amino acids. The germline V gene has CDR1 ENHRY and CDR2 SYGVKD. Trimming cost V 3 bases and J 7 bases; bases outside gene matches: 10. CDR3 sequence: CAISDRTGGAPSGYTF. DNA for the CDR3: TGTGCCATCAGTGACCGGACAGGGGGCGCCCCAAGTGGCTACACCTTC.

The CDR3 DNA is TGTGCCTGGACCCAGGGAGGCGAGCAGTACTTC. It yields the protein CAWTQGGEQYF. The rearrangement joins TRBV30 to TRBJ2-7, with a possible D match to TRBD2 (6 bases). This CDR3 comprises 11 residues. V lost 4 bases and J lost 6, with 10 bases in between. Germline CDR1 reads GTSNPN; CDR2 reads SVGIG (reference sequence).